These 11 T cell receptor beta chains were sequenced from one sample in a study of radiation and T cells in renal cell carcinoma. TCRdb's copy holds only in-frame clones and misses some; the assay was immunoSEQ multiplex PCR. This table holds about 130,000 clones, roughly four fifths found once. Time point: blood 2 weeks post-SBRT. Indicated treatment: 15 Gy SBRT to primary tumor, nephrectomy 4 weeks later. The starting material was blood, obtained from a patient whose treatment included radiotherapy and nephrectomy. Receptors were obtained from a man in his fifties with renal cell carcinoma.

The chain recombines TRBV7-3 with TRBJ1-3; no clear D gene. V was clipped by 2 bases and J by 4 bases, with 12 bases between them. Per the germline V gene, CDR1 is SGHTA and CDR2 is FQGTGA. The CDR3 has 15 amino acids. The CDR3 loop reads CASSLQSGPGNTIYF. The DNA of the CDR3 is TGTGCCAGCAGCTTACAATCAGGTCCAGGAAACACCATATATTTT.

This chain uses TRBV5-4 with TRBJ1-5; no firm D call. The CDR3 totals 15 residues. V lost 1 base and J lost 0, with 8 bases in between. The germline V gene has CDR1 SGHNT and CDR2 YYREEE (reference sequence). In DNA form, the CDR3 reads TGTGCCAGCAGCTTGTGGGGAGATAGCAATCAGCCCCAGCATTTT. Amino acids: CASSLWGDSNQPQHF. Full variable domain (rest looked up from reference TRBV5-4 and TRBJ1-5): ETGVTQSPTHLIKTRGQQVTLRCSSQSGHNTVSWYQQALGQGPQFIFQYYREEENGRGNFPPRFSGLQFPNYSSELNVNALELDDSALYLCASSLWGDSNQPQHFGDGTRLSIL.

The V and J genes are TRBV6-5 and TRBJ2-1; 7 bases are shared with TRBD2. Trimming took 5 bases from V and 9 from J; bases not matched to a gene: 7. The CDR3 covers 13 residues. Germline V lookup: CDR1 MNHEY, CDR2 SVGAGI. This CDR3 is CASSRWGEGEQFF. DNA for the CDR3: TGTGCCAGCAGTCGCTGGGGGGAGGGTGAGCAGTTCTTC.

The chain links TRBV5-5 to TRBJ2-7, with unresolved D. With 4 bases removed from V and 3 bases from J, the gap between germline ends came to 8 bases. The CDR3 is made up of 12 amino acids. Per the germline V gene, CDR1 is SGHKS and CDR2 is YYEKEE (reference sequence). The CDR3 DNA reads as TGTGCCAGCAGCCACCGGTACTACGAGCAGTACTTC. Amino acid sequence: CASSHRYYEQYF.

The rearrangement joins TRBV19 to TRBJ2-7, with a tentative D call TRBD1 (6 bases). V dropped 5 bases and J dropped 0 bases, with 11 bases sitting between them. Germline-derived CDR1 and CDR2 are LNHDA and SQIVND (reference sequence). The CDR3 spans 14 residues. In DNA form, the CDR3 reads TGTGCCAGTAGTGCCTGGACAGCCTCCTACGAGCAGTACTTC. This codes for CASSAWTASYEQYF.

The V and J genes are TRBV7-9 and TRBJ2-1; D is unresolved. Trimming left V 1 base short and J 3 bases short, with 10 bases between. This CDR3 has 15 amino acids. The germline V gene encodes CDR1 SEHNR and CDR2 FQNEAQ (reference sequence). This CDR3 is CASSLEGRYYNEQFF. The CDR3 DNA sequence: TGTGCCAGCAGCTTAGAAGGGCGTTACTACAATGAGCAGTTCTTC.

This clone was counted only a few times. The V and J genes are TRBV19 and TRBJ1-2; a possible D gene is TRBD1 (5 bases). Germline CDR1 LNHDA, CDR2 SQIVND (reference sequence). Trimming took 3 bases from V and 3 from J, leaving 8 bases between them. The CDR3 is 13 amino acids. The CDR3 DNA reads as TGTGCCAGTAGTATTTCGGGGGACTATGGCTACACCTTC. It is translated as CASSISGDYGYTF. Full variable domain (remainder filled in from reference TRBV19 and TRBJ1-2): DGGITQSPKYLFRKEGQNVTLSCEQNLNHDAMYWYRQDPGQGLRLIYYSQIVNDFQKGDIAEGYSVSREKKESFPLTVTSAQKNPTAFYLCASSISGDYGYTFGSGTRLTVV.

The genes are TRBV18 and TRBJ1-6, with TRBD1 as a possible D gene (6 bases). The CDR3 spans 16 residues. Germline-derived CDR1 and CDR2 are KGHSH and LQKENI. V dropped 3 bases and J dropped 9 bases, with 18 bases sitting between them. The CDR3 sequence is CASSPQQGTRGSPLHF. In DNA, the CDR3 is TGTGCCAGCTCACCCCAACAGGGAACACGGGGTTCACCCCTCCACTTT.

The chain is built from TRBV11-2 and TRBJ2-3; 10 nucleotides agree with TRBD1. This CDR3 has 15 residues. Trimming removed 5 bases from V and 3 bases from J; junction bases left unmatched: 5. CDR1 is SGHAT and CDR2 is FQNNGV in the germline V gene. The CDR3 DNA reads TGTGCCAGCAGCAACCGGGACAGGGGAACAGATACGCAGTATTTT. Translated, it gives CASSNRDRGTDTQYF.

The chain recombines TRBV5-4 with TRBJ2-5; the match to TRBD1 covers 9 bases. The CDR3 runs 14 residues. Germline CDR1 and CDR2: SGHNT and YYREEE (reference sequence). After removal of 4 bases from V and 5 bases from J, the junction contained 6 bases not matched to a gene. The CDR3 sequence is CASSTRQGGETQYF. DNA of the CDR3: TGTGCCAGCAGCACCAGACAGGGGGGCGAGACCCAGTACTTC.

V and J are TRBV5-4 and TRBJ2-6, with 8 bases aligning to TRBD1. The CDR3 runs to 19 residues. CDR1 and CDR2 from the germline V gene are SGHNT and YYREEE (reference sequence). After removal of 3 bases from V and 0 bases from J, the junction contained 11 bases not matched to a gene. In DNA, the CDR3 is TGTGCCAGCAGCTCAGGGGGCTTAGCCCTGAACTCTGGGGCCAACGTCCTGACTTTC. It encodes CASSSGGLALNSGANVLTF.